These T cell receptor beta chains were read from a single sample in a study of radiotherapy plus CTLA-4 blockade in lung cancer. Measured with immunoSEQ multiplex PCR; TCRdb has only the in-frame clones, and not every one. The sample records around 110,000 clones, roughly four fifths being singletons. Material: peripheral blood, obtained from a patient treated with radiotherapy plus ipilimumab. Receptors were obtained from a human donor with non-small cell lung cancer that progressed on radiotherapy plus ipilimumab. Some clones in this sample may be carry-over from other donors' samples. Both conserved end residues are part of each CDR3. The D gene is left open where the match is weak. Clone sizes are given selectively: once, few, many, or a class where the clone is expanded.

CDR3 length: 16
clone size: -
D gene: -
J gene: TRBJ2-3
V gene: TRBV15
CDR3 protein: CATSRSARGSTDTQYF
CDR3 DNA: TGTGCCACCAGCAGAAGCGCAAGGGGGAGCACAGATACGCAGTATTTT

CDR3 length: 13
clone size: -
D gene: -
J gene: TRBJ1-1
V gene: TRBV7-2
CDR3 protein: CASSTPGTQKAFF
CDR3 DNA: TGTGCCAGCAGCACGCCCGGGACACAAAAAGCTTTCTTT

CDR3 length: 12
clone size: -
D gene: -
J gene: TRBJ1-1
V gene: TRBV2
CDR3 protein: CASRGTVTEAFF
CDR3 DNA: TGTGCCAGCAGGGGGACGGTAACTGAAGCTTTCTTT

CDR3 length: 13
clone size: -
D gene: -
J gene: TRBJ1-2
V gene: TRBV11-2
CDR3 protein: CASSLTYFYGYTF
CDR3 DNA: TGTGCCAGCAGCTTAACCTACTTCTATGGCTACACCTTC

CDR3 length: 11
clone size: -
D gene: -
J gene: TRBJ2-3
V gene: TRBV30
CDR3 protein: CAWSNTDTQYF
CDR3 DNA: TGTGCCTGGAGTAACACAGATACGCAGTATTTT

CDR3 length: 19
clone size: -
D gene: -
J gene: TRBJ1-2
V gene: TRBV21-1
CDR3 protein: CASSKIQSGTGTANYGYTF
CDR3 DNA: TGTGCCAGCAGCAAAATTCAGTCCGGGACAGGAACAGCTAACTATGGCTACACCTTC

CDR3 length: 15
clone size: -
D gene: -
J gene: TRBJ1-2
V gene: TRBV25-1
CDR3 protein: CASSDDVGPPYGYTF
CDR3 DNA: TGTGCCAGCAGTGATGATGTGGGGCCCCCTTATGGCTACACCTTC

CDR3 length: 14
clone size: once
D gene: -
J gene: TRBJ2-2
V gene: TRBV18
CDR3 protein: CASSPEPGTGELFF
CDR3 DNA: TGTGCCAGCTCACCTGAGCCCGGCACCGGGGAGCTGTTTTTT

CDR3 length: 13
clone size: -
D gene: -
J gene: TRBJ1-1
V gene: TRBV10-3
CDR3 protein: CAISEIGETEAFF
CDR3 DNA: TGTGCCATCAGTGAGATAGGGGAAACTGAAGCTTTCTTT

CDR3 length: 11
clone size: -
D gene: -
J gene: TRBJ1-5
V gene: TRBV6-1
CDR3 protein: CASGLGQPQHF
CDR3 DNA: TGTGCCAGCGGGTTGGGTCAGCCCCAGCATTTT

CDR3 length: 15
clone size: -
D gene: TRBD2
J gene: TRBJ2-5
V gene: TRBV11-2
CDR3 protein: CASSSLGLAEETQYF
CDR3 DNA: TGTGCCAGCAGCTCCCTAGGACTAGCGGAAGAGACCCAGTACTTC

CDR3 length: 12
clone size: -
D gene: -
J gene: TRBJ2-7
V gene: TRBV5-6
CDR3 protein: CASSKGRYEQYF
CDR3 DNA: TGTGCCAGCAGCAAGGGACGGTACGAGCAGTACTTC

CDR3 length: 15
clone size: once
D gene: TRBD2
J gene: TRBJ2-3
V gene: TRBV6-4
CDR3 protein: CASSDGTSGMDTQYF
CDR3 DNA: TGTGCCAGCAGTGACGGGACTAGCGGTATGGATACGCAGTATTTT

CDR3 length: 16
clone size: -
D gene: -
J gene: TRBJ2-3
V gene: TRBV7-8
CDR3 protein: CASSFPDTHDTDTQYF
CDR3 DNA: TGTGCCAGCAGCTTTCCGGACACCCATGACACAGATACGCAGTATTTT

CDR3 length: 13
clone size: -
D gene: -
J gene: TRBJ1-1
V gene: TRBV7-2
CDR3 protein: CASSLGRNTEAFF
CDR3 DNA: TGTGCCAGCAGCTTAGGTCGGAACACTGAAGCTTTCTTT

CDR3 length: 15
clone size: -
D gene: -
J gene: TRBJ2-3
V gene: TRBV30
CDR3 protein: CAWSFGAGSTDTQYF
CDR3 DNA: TGTGCCTGGAGTTTTGGAGCGGGCAGCACAGATACGCAGTATTTT

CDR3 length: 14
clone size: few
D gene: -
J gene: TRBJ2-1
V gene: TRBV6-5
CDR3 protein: CASSTSPGTGEQFF
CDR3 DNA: TGTGCCAGCTCAACAAGTCCCGGGACGGGTGAGCAGTTCTTC

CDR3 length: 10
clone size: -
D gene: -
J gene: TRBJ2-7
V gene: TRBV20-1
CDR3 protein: CSAGPDPQYF
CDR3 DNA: TGCAGTGCTGGACCGGACCCCCAGTACTTC

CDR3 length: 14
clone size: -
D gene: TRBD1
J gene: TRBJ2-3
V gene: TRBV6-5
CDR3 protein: CASSHRQGADTQYF
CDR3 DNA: TGTGCCAGCAGTCATAGACAGGGGGCAGATACGCAGTATTTT

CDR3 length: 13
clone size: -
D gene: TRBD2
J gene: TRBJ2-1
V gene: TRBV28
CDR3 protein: CASSSGGYNEQFF
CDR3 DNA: TGTGCCAGCAGTTCGGGGGGTTACAATGAGCAGTTCTTC

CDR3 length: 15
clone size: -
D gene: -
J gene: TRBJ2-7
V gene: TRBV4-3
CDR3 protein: CASSQQGLDGYEQYF
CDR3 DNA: TGCGCCAGCAGCCAGCAGGGCCTGGATGGCTACGAGCAGTACTTC

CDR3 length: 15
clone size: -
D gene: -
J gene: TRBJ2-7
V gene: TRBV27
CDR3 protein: CASSPTLGQSYEQYF
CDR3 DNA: TGTGCCAGCAGTCCAACCCTCGGGCAGTCCTACGAGCAGTACTTC

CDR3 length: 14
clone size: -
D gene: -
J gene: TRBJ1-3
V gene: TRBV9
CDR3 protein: CASSAHISGNTIYF
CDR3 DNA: TGTGCCAGCAGCGCCCATATCTCTGGAAACACCATATATTTT

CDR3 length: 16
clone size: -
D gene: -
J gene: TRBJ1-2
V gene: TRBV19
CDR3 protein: CASMRRGNQISYGYTF
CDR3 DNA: TGTGCCAGTATGAGAAGGGGCAACCAGATTTCTTATGGCTACACCTTC

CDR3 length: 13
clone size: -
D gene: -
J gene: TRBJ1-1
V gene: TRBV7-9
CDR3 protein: CASSKTENTEAFF
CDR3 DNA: TGTGCCAGCAGCAAGACAGAGAACACTGAAGCTTTCTTT

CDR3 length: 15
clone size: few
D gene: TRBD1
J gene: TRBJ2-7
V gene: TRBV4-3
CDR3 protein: CASSQEGDSSYEQYF
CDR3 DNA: TGCGCCAGCAGCCAAGAGGGGGACAGCTCCTACGAGCAGTACTTC

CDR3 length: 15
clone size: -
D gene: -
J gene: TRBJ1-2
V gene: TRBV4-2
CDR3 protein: CASSQAQVIGYGYTF
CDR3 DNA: TGTGCCAGCAGCCAAGCACAGGTTATTGGCTATGGCTACACCTTC

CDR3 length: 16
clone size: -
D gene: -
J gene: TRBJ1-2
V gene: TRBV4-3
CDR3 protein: CASSQVYPDSKYGYTF
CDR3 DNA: TGCGCCAGCAGCCAAGTATATCCGGACAGCAAATATGGCTACACCTTC

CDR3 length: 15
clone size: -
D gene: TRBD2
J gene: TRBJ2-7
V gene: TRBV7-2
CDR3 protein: CASSEKRGGAYEQYF
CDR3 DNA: TGTGCCAGCAGCGAAAAGCGGGGGGGTGCCTACGAGCAGTACTTC

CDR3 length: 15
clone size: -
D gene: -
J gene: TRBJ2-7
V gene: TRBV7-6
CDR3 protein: CASSLGQGLTYEQYF
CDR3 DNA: TGTGCCAGCAGCTTAGGACAGGGACTTACCTACGAGCAGTACTTC

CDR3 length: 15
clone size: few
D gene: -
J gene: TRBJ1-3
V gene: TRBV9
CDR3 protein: CASSPWGNSGNTIYF
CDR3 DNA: TGTGCCAGCAGCCCTTGGGGGAACTCTGGAAACACCATATATTTT

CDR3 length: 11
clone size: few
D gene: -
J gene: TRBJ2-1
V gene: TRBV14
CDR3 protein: CASSHHNEQFF
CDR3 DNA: TGTGCCAGCAGCCATCACAATGAGCAGTTCTTC

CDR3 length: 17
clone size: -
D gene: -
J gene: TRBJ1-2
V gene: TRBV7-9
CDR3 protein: CASSLDRGRAVNYGYTF
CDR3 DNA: TGTGCCAGCAGCTTAGATCGGGGGCGGGCGGTTAACTATGGCTACACCTTC

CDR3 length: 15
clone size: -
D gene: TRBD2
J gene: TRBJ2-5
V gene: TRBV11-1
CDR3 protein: CASSRRTSGVGSQYF
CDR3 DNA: TGTGCCAGCAGCCGGCGGACTAGCGGGGTGGGGTCCCAGTACTTC

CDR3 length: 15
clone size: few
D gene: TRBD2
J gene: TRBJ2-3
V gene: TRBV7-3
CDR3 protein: CASSASGGGLVTQYF
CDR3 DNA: TGTGCCAGCAGCGCTAGCGGGGGGGGACTGGTTACGCAGTATTTT

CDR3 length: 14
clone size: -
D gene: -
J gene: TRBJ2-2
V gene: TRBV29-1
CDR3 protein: CSVKRGGVTGELFF
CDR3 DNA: TGCAGCGTTAAAAGGGGGGGTGTCACCGGGGAGCTGTTTTTT

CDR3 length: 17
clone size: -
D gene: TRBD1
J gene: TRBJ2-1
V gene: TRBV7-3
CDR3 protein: CASSLDSGAGGYNEQFF
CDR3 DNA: TGTGCCAGCAGCTTAGATAGTGGCGCAGGGGGCTACAATGAGCAGTTCTTC

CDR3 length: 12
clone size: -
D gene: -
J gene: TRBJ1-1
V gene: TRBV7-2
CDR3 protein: CASSPQGIEAFF
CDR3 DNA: TGTGCCAGCAGCCCCCAAGGTATTGAAGCTTTCTTT

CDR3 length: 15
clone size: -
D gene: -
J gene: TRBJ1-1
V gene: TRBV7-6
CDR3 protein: CASSLVTSVDTEAFF
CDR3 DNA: TGTGCCAGCAGCTTAGTCACCAGTGTGGACACTGAAGCTTTCTTT

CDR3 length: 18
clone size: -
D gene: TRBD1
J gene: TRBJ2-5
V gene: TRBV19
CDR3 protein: CASSIVWGQGASPETQYF
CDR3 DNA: TGTGCCAGTAGTATAGTTTGGGGACAGGGGGCTTCACCAGAGACCCAGTACTTC

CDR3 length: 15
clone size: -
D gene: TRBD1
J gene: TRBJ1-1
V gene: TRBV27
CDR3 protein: CASSRRDRVLSEAFF
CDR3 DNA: TGTGCCAGCAGTCGCAGGGACAGGGTATTGTCTGAAGCTTTCTTT

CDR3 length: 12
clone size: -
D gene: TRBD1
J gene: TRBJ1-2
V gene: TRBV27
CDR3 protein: CASSFLQGVPHF
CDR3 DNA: TGTGCCAGCAGTTTTCTACAGGGGGTGCCCCACTTC

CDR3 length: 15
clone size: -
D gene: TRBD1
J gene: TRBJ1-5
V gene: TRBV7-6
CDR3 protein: CASSVQTGENQPQHF
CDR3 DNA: TGTGCCAGCAGCGTACAAACAGGGGAGAATCAGCCCCAGCATTTT

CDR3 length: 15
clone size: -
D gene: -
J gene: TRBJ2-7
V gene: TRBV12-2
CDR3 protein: CASRLEEAGGYEQYF
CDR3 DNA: TGTGCAAGTCGCTTAGAAGAAGCGGGGGGCTACGAGCAGTACTTC

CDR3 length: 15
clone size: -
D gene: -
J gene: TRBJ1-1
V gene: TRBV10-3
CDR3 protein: CAISESRGVGTEAFF
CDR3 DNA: TGTGCCATCAGTGAGTCCCGTGGGGTTGGTACTGAAGCTTTCTTT

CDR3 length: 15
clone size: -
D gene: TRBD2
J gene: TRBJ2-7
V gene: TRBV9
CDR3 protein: CASSVGSGGPREQYF
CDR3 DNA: TGTGCCAGCAGCGTAGGCAGCGGGGGGCCGCGGGAGCAGTACTTC

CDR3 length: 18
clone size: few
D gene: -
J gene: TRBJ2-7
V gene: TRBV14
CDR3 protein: CASSQGGVRDFPSYEQYF
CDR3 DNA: TGTGCCAGCAGCCAAGGGGGAGTCCGGGACTTTCCGTCCTACGAGCAGTACTTC

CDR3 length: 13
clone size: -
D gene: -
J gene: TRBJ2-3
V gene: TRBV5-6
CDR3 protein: CASSFWDADTQYF
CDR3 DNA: TGTGCCAGCAGCTTTTGGGACGCAGATACGCAGTATTTT

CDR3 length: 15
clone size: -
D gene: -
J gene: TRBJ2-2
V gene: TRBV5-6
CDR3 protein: CASSLSGVDTGELFF
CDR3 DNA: TGTGCCAGCAGCTTGTCGGGGGTCGACACCGGGGAGCTGTTTTTT

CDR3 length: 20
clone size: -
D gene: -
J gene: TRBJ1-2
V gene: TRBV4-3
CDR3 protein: CASSQSLEGYLPADNYGYTF
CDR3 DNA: TGCGCCAGCAGCCAGAGCCTGGAGGGATATCTGCCAGCAGATAACTATGGCTACACCTTC

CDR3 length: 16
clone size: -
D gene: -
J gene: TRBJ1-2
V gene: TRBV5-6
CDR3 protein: CASSHRLTGSNYGYTF
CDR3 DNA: TGTGCCAGCAGCCACAGACTAACAGGTTCCAACTATGGCTACACCTTC